This T cell receptor beta chain was obtained from a study of T-cell reconstitution after alpha-beta-depleted transplantation in children. Using unique molecular identifiers, the investigators prepared the TCRbeta library. Using its own MiXCR run on the PCR reads, TCRdb lists one record per CDR3 protein. The sample yields approximately 630,000 distinct CDR3 sequences, around 14% seen once. In germline, CDR1 is SGHAT, CDR2 FQNNGV. V lost 1 base and J lost 5, with 11 bases in between. This CDR3 spans 14 amino acids. The rearrangement links TRBV11-2 to TRBJ2-5; D gene unclear. Sequenced here: PBMCs, sampled before TCRalphabeta/CD19-depleted stem cell transplant. The origin of this receptor is a girl between 2 and 10 years old with congenital amegakaryocytic thrombocytopenia, due to receive a stem cell transplant. CDR3 sequence: CASSLAPIGETQYF. The CDR3 coding sequence is TGTGCCAGCAGCTTAGCCCCGATTGGGGAGACCCAGTACTTC.